The table lists the clone carrying this T cell receptor beta chain with a count of one. Original processing methods: Reference gene primers were amplified, and this amplification served to estimate nucleated cell counts. Libraries were prepared by immunoSEQ multiplex PCR; TCRdb keeps only in-frame clonotypes and omits some of them. D and trimming come from the DNA, and the V and J calls and clone size come from that table. The top ten clones hold about 0.8% of a sample with a few hundred thousand clones, approximately 90% of them seen once. The V end was cut by 5 bases, the J end by 6 bases, with 18 bases between. The CDR3 contains 15 residues. CDR1 is MNHEY and CDR2 is SVGEGT in the germline V gene. This specimen belongs to a study of blood T cell repertoires in COVID-19. Study in general: Acute-phase and convalescent COVID-19 samples originated in the United States, Italy and Spain. T cells, B-cell-depleted T cells, or PBMCs supplied cDNA or gDNA.

This receptor was taken from a man aged 25 to 40 with acute or convalescent COVID-19. Sequences were obtained from peripheral blood. The V gene is TRBV6-2 or TRBV6-3, the J gene TRBJ2-3; no clear D. DNA for the CDR3: TGTGCCAGCAGTCACCTTGGCGGCCCTAGGGATACGCAGTATTTT. Translating it yields CASSHLGGPRDTQYF.